The 4 T cell receptor beta chains below were found in one sample sequenced in a study of identifying expanded T cells in peripheral blood. Measured with immunoSEQ multiplex PCR; TCRdb has only the in-frame clones, and not every one. The sample holds approximately 140,000 clones; 75% to 90% are singletons and the top ten take 8.4%. What was sequenced was blood. The receptors were sampled from a person aged 18 to 70 in good health.

CDR3 nucleotides: TGTGCCAGCAGAGTCGGGCAGGACCCGGGGCGCGGAAACACCATATATTTT. It is translated as CASRVGQDPGRGNTIYF. J is TRBJ1-3 and V is TRBV2; maybe TRBD1 (5 bases). Germline V lookup: CDR1 SNHLY, CDR2 FYNNEI. The CDR3 is made up of 17 amino acids. Trimming shortened V by 6 bases and J by 4 bases, and 22 bases separated the two germline ends. Combining the CDR3 with reference TRBV2 and TRBJ1-3 gives the whole variable domain EPEVTQTPSHQVTQMGQEVILRCVPISNHLYFYWYRQILGQKVEFLVSFYNNEISEKSEIFDDQFSVERPDGSNFTLKIRSTKLEDSAMYFCASRVGQDPGRGNTIYFGEGSWLTVV.

J is TRBJ1-5 and V is TRBV7-8; D call uncertain. This CDR3 region has 15 residues. The germline V gene encodes CDR1 SGHVS and CDR2 FQNEAQ. V lost 4 bases and J 2 bases, leaving 12 bases between the germline ends. As DNA, the CDR3 is TGTGCCAGCAGCTCCCAGGTGAGTGGCAATCAGCCCCAGCATTTT. This gives the protein CASSSQVSGNQPQHF.

The chain uses TRBV5-1 and TRBJ2-1, with 15 bases that match TRBD2. Germline CDR1 SGHRS, CDR2 YFSETQ. V shed 4 bases, J shed 2 bases, and the junction held 10 bases outside the gene matches. The CDR3 loop spans 19 amino acids. CDR3: CASSPPGLAGGRAYNEQFF. The DNA of the CDR3 is TGCGCCAGCAGCCCCCCGGGACTAGCGGGAGGACGGGCCTACAATGAGCAGTTCTTC.

The V call is TRBV5-4, the J call TRBJ2-2; 13 bases agree with TRBD2. Germline V CDR1 and CDR2: SGHNT, YYREEE (reference sequence). Trimming at V came to 3 bases and at J to 0 bases, leaving 8 bases not matched to a gene. The CDR3 runs 19 residues. The CDR3 region has the DNA TGTGCCAGCAGCTCGCCGGGACTAGCGGGGAGTGCGAACACCGGGGAGCTGTTTTTT. Translation: CASSSPGLAGSANTGELFF.